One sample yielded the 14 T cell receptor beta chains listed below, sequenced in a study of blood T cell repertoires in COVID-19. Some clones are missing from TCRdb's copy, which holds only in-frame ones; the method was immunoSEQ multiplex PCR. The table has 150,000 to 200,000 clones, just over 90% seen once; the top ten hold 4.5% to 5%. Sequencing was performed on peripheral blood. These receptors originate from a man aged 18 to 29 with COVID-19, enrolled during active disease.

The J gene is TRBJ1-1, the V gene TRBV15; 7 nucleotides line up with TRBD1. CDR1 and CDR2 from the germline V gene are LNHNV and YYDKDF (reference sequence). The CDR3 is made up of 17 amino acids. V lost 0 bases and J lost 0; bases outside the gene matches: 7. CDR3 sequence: CATSRDRQGVVNTEAFF. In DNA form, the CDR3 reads TGTGCCACCAGCAGAGATAGACAGGGAGTCGTGAACACTGAAGCTTTCTTT.

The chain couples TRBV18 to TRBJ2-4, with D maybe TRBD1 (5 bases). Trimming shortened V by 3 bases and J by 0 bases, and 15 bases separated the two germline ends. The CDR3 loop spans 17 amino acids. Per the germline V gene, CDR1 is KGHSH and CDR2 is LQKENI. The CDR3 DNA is TGTGCCAGCTCACCCCTTCCAGGGCAACTAGCCAAAAACATTCAGTACTTC. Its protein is CASSPLPGQLAKNIQYF.

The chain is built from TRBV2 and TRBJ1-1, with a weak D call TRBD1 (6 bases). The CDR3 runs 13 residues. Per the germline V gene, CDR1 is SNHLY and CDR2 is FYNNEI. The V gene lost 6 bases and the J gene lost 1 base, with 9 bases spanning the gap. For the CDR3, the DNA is TGTGCCAGCAGCCAGGACAGGAACACTGAAGCTTTCTTT. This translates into CASSQDRNTEAFF. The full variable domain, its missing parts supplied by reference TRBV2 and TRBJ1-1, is EPEVTQTPSHQVTQMGQEVILRCVPISNHLYFYWYRQILGQKVEFLVSFYNNEISEKSEIFDDQFSVERPDGSNFTLKIRSTKLEDSAMYFCASSQDRNTEAFFGQGTRLTVV.

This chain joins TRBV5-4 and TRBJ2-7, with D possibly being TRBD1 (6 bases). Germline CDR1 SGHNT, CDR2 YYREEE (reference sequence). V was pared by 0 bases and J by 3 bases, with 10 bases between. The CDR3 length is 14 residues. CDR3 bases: TGTGCCAGCAGCTTGGCGGCGGACAGCTACGAGCAGTACTTC. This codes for CASSLAADSYEQYF.

The CDR3 protein is CASSPLSDYGYTF. The CDR3 DNA reads as TGTGCCAGCTCACCACTGTCAGATTATGGCTACACCTTC. The rearrangement links TRBV18 to TRBJ1-2; D is uncertain. V lost 1 base, J lost 5 bases, and 8 bases lay in between. The CDR3 totals 13 residues. Per germline, CDR1 KGHSH and CDR2 LQKENI.

In DNA, the CDR3 is TGTGCCAGCAGCCCCGGTCGTACCGGGGAGCTGTTTTTT. It codes for CASSPGRTGELFF. J is TRBJ2-2 and V is TRBV9; D is unclear. V was cut by 4 bases and J by 5 bases, with 9 bases left in between. The CDR3 runs to 13 residues. In germline, CDR1 is SGDLS, CDR2 YYNGEE.

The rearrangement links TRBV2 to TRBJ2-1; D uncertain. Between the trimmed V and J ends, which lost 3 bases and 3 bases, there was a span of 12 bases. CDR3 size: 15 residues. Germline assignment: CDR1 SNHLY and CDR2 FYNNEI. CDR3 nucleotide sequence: TGTGCCAGCAGTGAGCGGCTAAACCTCTACAATGAGCAGTTCTTC. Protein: CASSERLNLYNEQFF.

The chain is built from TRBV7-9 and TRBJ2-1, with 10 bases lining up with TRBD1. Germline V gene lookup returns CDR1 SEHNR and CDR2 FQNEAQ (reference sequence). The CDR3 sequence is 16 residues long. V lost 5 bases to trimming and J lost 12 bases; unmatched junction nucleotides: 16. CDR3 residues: CASSHYYDRGQLTQFF. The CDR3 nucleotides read TGTGCCAGCAGCCACTACTATGACAGGGGGCAGTTGACGCAGTTCTTC.

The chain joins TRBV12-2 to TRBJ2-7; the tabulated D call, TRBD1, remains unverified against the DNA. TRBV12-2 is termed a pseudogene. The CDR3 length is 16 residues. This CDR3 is CASRLAGQGTTYEQYF. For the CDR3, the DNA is TGTGCAAGTCGCTTAGCTGGACAGGGAACGACCTACGAGCAGTACTTC.

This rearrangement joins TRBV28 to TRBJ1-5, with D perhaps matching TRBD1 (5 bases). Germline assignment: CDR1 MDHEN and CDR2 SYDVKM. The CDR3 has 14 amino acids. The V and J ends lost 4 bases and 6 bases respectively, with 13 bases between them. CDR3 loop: CASSSPQVAQPQHF. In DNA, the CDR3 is TGTGCCAGCAGTTCTCCACAGGTGGCTCAGCCCCAGCATTTT.

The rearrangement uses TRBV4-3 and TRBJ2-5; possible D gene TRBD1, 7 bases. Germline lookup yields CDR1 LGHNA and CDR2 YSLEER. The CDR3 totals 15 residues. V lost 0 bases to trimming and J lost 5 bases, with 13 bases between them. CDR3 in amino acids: CASSQDRPGGETQYF. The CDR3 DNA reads TGCGCCAGCAGCCAAGATCGGCCAGGGGGGGAGACCCAGTACTTC.

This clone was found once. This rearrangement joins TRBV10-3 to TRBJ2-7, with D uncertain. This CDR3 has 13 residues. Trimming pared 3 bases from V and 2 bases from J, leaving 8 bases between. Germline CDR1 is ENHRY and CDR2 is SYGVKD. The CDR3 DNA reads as TGTGCCATCAGTGACCTCCCCCCCTACGAGCAGTACTTC. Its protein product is CAISDLPPYEQYF.

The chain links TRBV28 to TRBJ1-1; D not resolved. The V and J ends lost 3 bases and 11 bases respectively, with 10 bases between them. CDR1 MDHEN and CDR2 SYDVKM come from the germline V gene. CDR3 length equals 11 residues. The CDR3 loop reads CASSFRQVAFF. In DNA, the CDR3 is TGTGCCAGCAGTTTCAGGCAGGTGGCTTTCTTT.

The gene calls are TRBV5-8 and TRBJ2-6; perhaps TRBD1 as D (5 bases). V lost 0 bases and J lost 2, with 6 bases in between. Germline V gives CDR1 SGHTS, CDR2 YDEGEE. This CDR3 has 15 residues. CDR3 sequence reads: CASSLVGAGANVLTF. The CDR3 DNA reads TGTGCCAGCAGCTTGGTAGGGGCTGGGGCCAACGTCCTGACTTTC.